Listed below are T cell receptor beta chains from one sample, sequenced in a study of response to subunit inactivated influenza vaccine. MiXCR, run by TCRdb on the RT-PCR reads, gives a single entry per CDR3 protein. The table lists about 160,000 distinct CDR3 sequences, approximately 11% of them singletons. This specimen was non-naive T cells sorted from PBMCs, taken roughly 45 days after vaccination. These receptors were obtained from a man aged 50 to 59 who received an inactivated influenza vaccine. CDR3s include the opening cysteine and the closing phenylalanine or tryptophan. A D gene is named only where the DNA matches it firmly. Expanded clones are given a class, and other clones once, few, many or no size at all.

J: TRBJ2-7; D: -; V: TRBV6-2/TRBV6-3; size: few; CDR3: CASSYSSTGSYEQYF; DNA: TGTGCCAGCAGTTACTCCTCCACAGGCTCCTACGAGCAGTACTTC
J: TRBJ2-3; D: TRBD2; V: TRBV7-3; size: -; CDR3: CASSPQGGSTDTQYF; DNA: TGTGCCAGCAGCCCCCAGGGAGGGAGCACAGATACGCAGTATTTT
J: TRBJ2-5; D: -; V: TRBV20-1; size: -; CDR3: CSVSPGVETQYF; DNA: TGCAGTGTTAGTCCCGGCGTGGAGACCCAGTACTTC
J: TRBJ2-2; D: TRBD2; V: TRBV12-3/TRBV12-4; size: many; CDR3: CASSLNGRGTGELFF; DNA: TGTGCCAGCAGTTTAAACGGGAGGGGCACCGGGGAGCTGTTTTTT
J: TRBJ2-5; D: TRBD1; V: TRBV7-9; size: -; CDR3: CASSSGTAVPTQYF; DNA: TGTGCCAGCAGTTCCGGGACAGCTGTCCCGACCCAGTACTTC
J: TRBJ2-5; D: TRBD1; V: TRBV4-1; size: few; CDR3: CASSPGTGIQETQYF; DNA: TGCGCCAGCAGCCCGGGGACAGGGATCCAAGAGACCCAGTACTTC
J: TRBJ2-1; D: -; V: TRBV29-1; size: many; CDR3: CSVPAPTNEQFF; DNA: TGCAGCGTCCCCGCCCCCACAAATGAGCAGTTCTTC
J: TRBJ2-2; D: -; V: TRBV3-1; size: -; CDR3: CASSQAGITGELFF; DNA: TGTGCCAGCAGCCAAGCGGGAATAACCGGGGAGCTGTTTTTT
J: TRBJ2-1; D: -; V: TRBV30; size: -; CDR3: CAWSVGPTKAEQFF; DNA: TGTGCCTGGAGTGTAGGCCCAACCAAGGCTGAGCAGTTCTTC
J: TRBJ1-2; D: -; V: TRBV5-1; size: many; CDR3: CASSLARGPSSGYTF; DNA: TGCGCCAGCAGCCTTGCTCGCGGTCCGAGTTCTGGCTACACCTTC
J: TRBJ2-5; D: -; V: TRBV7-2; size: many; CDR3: CASSWAKRETQYF; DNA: TGTGCCAGCAGCTGGGCCAAAAGAGAGACCCAGTACTTC
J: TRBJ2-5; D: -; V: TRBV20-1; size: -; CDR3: CSARSSRGWQETQYF; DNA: TGCAGTGCTAGATCAAGCAGAGGGTGGCAAGAGACCCAGTACTTC
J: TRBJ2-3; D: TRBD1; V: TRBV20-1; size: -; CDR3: CSARVDRGTDTQYF; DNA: TGCAGTGCTAGAGTTGACAGGGGTACAGATACGCAGTATTTT
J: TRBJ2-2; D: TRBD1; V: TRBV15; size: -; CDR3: CATSPDRVTGELFF; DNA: TGTGCCACCAGCCCCGACAGGGTCACCGGGGAGCTGTTTTTT
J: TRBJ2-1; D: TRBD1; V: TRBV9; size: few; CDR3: CASSVKPGTGGLNEQFF; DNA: TGTGCCAGCAGCGTGAAGCCCGGGACAGGGGGCCTCAATGAGCAGTTCTTC
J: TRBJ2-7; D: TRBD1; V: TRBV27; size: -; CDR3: CASSYRQGYEQYF; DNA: TGTGCCAGCAGTTATAGACAGGGGTACGAGCAGTACTTC
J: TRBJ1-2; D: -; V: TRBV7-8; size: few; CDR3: CASSLEARGSYGYTF; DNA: TGTGCCAGCAGCTTAGAGGCGAGGGGGTCCTATGGCTACACCTTC
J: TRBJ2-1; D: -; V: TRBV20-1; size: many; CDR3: CSARRLERRYEQFF; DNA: TGCAGTGCTAGAAGACTAGAGCGAAGGTATGAGCAGTTCTTC
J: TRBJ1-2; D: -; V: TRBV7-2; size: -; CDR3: CASSLGPSPDGYTF; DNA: TGTGCCAGCAGCTTAGGTCCCAGTCCGGATGGCTACACCTTC
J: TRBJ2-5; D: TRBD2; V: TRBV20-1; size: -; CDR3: CSAFPLAGVETQYF; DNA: TGCAGTGCTTTCCCCCTAGCGGGGGTTGAGACCCAGTACTTC
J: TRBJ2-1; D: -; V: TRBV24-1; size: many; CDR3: CATSPGRNEQFF; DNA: TGTGCCACCAGCCCCGGACGGAATGAGCAGTTCTTC
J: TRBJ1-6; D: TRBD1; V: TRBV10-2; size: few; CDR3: CASRGTGDYSPLHF; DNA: TGCGCCAGCAGGGGGACAGGGGATTATTCACCCCTCCACTTT
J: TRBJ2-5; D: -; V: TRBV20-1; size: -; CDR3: CSAREGTGGETQYF; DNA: TGCAGTGCTAGAGAGGGGACTGGCGGAGAGACCCAGTACTTC
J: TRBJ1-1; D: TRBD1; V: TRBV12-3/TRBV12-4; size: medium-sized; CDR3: CASSSLGQGKAFF; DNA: TGTGCCAGCAGCTCCTTAGGACAGGGGAAGGCTTTCTTT
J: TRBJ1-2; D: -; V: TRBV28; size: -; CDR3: CASSLNLGGTYGYTF; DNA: TGTGCCAGCAGTTTAAATCTAGGGGGGACCTATGGCTACACCTTC
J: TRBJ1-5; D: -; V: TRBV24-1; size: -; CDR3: CATSRTDANQPQHF; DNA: TGTGCCACCTCACGGACAGACGCCAATCAGCCCCAGCATTTT
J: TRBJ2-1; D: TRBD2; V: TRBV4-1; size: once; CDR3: CASSQVWGILARGNSYNEQFF; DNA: TGCGCCAGCAGCCAAGTCTGGGGGATACTAGCGAGGGGTAACTCCTACAATGAGCAGTTCTTC
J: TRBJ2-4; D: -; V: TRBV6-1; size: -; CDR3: CASSDPWGKNIQYF; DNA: TGTGCCAGCAGTGACCCATGGGGCAAAAACATTCAGTACTTC
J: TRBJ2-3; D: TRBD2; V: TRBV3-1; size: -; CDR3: CASSQGLGTSGTDTQYF; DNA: TGTGCCAGCAGCCAAGGCCTTGGGACTAGCGGCACAGATACGCAGTATTTT
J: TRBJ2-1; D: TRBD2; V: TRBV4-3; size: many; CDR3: CASSLGLAGGNGEQFF; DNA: TGCGCCAGCAGCCTAGGACTAGCGGGAGGGAATGGTGAGCAGTTCTTC
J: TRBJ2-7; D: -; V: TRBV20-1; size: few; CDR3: CSARDVTGAEQYF; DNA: TGCAGTGCTAGAGATGTTACGGGAGCCGAGCAGTACTTC
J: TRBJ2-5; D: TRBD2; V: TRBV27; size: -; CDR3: CASSPGTSGRPRSETQYF; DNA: TGTGCCAGCAGTCCCGGGACTAGCGGGAGGCCTAGGAGTGAGACCCAGTACTTC
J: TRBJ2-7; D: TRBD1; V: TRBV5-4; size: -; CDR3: CASSSDRVPTQYF; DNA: TGTGCCAGCAGTTCGGACAGGGTTCCGACGCAGTACTTC
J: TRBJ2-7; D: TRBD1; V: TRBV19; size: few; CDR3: CASSSATGFYEQYF; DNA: TGTGCCAGTAGCTCCGCGACAGGGTTCTACGAGCAGTACTTC
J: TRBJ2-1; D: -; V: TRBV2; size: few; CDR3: CASSPLGEQFF; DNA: TGTGCCAGCAGCCCTCTCGGAGAGCAGTTCTTC
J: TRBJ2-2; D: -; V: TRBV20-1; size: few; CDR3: CSARDNGLNTGELFF; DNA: TGCAGTGCTAGAGATAACGGGCTGAACACCGGGGAGCTGTTTTTT
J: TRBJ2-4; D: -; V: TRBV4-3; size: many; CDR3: CASSQELLAKNIQYF; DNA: TGCGCCAGCAGCCAAGAACTACTAGCCAAAAACATTCAGTACTTC
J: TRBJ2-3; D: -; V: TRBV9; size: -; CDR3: CASSVGTTQDTQYF; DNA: TGTGCCAGCAGCGTAGGGACAACCCAAGATACGCAGTATTTT
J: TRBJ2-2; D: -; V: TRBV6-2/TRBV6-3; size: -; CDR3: CASSLHRVRTGELFF; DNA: TGTGCCAGCAGTCTCCACAGGGTGCGCACCGGGGAGCTGTTTTTT
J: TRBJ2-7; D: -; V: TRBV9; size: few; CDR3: CASSRDPSSYEQYF; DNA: TGTGCCAGCAGCCGGGACCCGAGCTCCTACGAGCAGTACTTC
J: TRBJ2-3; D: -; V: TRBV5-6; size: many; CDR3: CASSLFFRPGTQYF; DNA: TGTGCCAGCAGCTTGTTTTTTCGCCCGGGTACGCAGTATTTT
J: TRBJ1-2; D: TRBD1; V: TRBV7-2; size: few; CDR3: CASSPHLSGTGGLGYTF; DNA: TGTGCCAGCAGCCCCCACCTCTCCGGGACAGGGGGGTTGGGCTACACCTTC
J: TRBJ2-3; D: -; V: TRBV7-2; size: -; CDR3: CASSFGSGSFTDTQYF; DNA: TGTGCCAGCAGCTTTGGTAGCGGTTCCTTTACAGATACGCAGTATTTT
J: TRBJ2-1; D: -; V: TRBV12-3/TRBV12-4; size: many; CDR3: CASKGGEQFF; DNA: TGTGCCAGCAAGGGCGGTGAGCAGTTCTTC
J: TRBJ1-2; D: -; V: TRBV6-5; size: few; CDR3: CASSYSYGADYGYTF; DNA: TGTGCCAGCAGTTACTCCTACGGGGCGGACTATGGCTACACCTTC
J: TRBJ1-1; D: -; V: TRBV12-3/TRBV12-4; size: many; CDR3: CASSFQGDTEAFF; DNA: TGTGCCAGCAGTTTCCAGGGAGACACTGAAGCTTTCTTT
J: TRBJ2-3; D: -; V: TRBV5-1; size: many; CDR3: CASSLGSSTDTQYF; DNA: TGCGCCAGCAGCTTGGGATCTAGCACAGATACGCAGTATTTT
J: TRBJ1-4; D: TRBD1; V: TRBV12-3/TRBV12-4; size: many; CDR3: CASSKDRGPREKLFF; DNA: TGTGCCAGCAGCAAGGACAGGGGACCGCGTGAAAAACTGTTTTTT